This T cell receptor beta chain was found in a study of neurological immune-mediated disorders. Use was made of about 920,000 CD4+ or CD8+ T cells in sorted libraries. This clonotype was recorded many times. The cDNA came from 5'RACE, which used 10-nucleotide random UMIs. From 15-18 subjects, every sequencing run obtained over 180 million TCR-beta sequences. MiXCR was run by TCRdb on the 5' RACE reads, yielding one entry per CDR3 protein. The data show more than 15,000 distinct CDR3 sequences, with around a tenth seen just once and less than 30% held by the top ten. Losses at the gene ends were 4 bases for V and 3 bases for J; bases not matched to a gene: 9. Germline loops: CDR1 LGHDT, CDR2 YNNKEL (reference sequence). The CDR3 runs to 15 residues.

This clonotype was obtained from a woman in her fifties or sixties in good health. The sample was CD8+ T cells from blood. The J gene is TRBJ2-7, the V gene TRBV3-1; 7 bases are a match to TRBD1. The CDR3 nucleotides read TGTGCCAGCAGCCTAAGATGGGACAGATTCTACGAGCAGTACTTC. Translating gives CASSLRWDRFYEQYF.